The T cell receptor beta chain under discussion was sequenced for a study of beta chain features in type 1 diabetes. TCRB transcripts that were expressed got sequenced, as all of the isolated RNA had been reverse transcribed. Each sample of naive, central memory or regulatory T cells had, on average, about 3.57 million reads. Using immunoSEQ multiplex PCR, the repertoire was profiled, and TCRdb retains in-frame clones only, with some absent. The table includes 300,000 to 400,000 clones, 8% to 13% detected once. This clone has more than one count but fewer than ten. V lost 5 bases, J lost 2 bases, and 17 bases lay in between. The CDR3 spans 15 residues. Germline V gene sequence: CDR1 SGHRS, CDR2 YFSETQ.

This sequence was found in a woman between 25 and 40 years old in good health. Specimen: naive CD4+ T cells from blood. V and J are TRBV5-1 and TRBJ2-7; possible D gene TRBD2, 7 bases. The CDR3 DNA follows: TGCGCCAGCAGTCCCCTAGGGGGGGAGACCTACGAGCAGTACTTC. Translating it yields CASSPLGGETYEQYF.